This T cell receptor beta chain was recorded in a study of cytomegalovirus exposure and HLA in healthy donors. Study results and caveats: Roughly uniform depth of sequencing across donors was assumed in presence/absence analyses. Donor immune exposure was known only as CMV serostatus. Per a prior analysis, the majority of TCR beta V segments were productive roughly 87% or roughly 30% of the time.

CDR3 length: 16 amino acids. Unmatched junction bases numbered 8, after V lost 6 bases and J lost 0 bases. The germline gives CDR1 SGHAT, CDR2 FQNNGV. In regard to this clone: What it recognizes is unknown.

13 Jbeta primers and 60 Vbeta primers were used for the PCR. Assay: immunoSEQ multiplex PCR; the TCRdb copy retains only in-frame clones and omits some. The repertoire holds about 160,000 clones, with around 74% as singletons. The chain joins TRBV11-2 to TRBJ2-1; 7 bases are a match to TRBD2. This sequence originates from a female donor in good health and CMV-seronegative. Sample: PBMCs. The CDR3 spells CASRPLGGSSYNEQFF. The CDR3, as DNA: TGTGCCAGCAGACCGCTCGGGGGGAGCTCCTACAATGAGCAGTTCTTC.